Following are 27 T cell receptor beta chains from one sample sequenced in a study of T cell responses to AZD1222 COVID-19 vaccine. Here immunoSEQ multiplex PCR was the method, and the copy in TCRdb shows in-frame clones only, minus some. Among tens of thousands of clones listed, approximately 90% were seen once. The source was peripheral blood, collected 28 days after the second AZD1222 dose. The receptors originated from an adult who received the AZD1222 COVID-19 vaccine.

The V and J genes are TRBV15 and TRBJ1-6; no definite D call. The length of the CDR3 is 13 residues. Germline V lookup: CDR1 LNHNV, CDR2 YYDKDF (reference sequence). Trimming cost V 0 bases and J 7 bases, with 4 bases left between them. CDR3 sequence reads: CATSRDSNSPLHF. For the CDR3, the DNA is TGTGCCACCAGCAGAGATTCGAATTCACCCCTCCACTTT.

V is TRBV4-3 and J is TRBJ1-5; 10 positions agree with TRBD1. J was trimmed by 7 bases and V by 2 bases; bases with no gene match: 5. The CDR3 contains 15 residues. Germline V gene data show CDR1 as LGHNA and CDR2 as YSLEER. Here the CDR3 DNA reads TGCGCCAGCAGCCAAATCCGGACAGGGGGGCAGCCCCAGCATTTT. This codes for CASSQIRTGGQPQHF.

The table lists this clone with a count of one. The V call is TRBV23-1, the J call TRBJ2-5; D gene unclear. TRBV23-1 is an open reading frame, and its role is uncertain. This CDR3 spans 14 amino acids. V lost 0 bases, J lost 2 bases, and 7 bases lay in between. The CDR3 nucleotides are TGCGCCAGCAGTCAATCTGGCAGACAAGAGACCCAGTACTTC. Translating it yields CASSQSGRQETQYF.

CDR3 nucleotide sequence: TGCGCCAGCAGCTTAGCGGGGACACTAAGGGAACCAACGGATGGCTACACCTTC. Its protein is CASSLAGTLREPTDGYTF. This sequence joins TRBV5-1 and TRBJ1-2, with D possibly matching TRBD1 (6 bases). The germline CDR1 and CDR2 sequences are SGHRS and YFSETQ. This CDR3 has 18 amino acids. The V end lost 2 bases, the J end lost 6 bases, and 26 bases lay between the germline ends.

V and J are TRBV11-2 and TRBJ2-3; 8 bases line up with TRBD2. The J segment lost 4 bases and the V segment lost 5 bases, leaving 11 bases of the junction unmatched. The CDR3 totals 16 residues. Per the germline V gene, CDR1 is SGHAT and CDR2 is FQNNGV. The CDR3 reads CASSLSGNSPSDTQYF. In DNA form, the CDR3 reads TGTGCCAGCAGCCTTAGCGGGAATTCCCCTTCAGATACGCAGTATTTT. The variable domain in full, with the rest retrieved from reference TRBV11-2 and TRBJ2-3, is EAGVAQSPRYKIIEKRQSVAFWCNPISGHATLYWYQQILGQGPKLLIQFQNNGVVDDSQLPKDRFSAERLKGVDSTLKIQPAKLEDSAVYLCASSLSGNSPSDTQYFGPGTRLTVL.

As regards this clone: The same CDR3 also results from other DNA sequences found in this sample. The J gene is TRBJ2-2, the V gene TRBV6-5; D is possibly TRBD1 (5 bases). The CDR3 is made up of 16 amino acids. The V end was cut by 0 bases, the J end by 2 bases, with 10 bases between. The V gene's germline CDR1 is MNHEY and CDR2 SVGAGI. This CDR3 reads CASSYSMGPNTGELFF. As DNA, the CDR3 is TGTGCCAGCAGTTACTCGATGGGGCCTAACACCGGGGAGCTGTTTTTT.

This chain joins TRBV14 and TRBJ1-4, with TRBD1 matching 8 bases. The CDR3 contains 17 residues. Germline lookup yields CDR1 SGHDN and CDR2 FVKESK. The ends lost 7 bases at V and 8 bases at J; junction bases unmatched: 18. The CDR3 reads CASMPYYIWTGREKLFF. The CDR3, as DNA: TGTGCCAGCATGCCGTATTATATTTGGACAGGGAGGGAAAAACTGTTTTTT.

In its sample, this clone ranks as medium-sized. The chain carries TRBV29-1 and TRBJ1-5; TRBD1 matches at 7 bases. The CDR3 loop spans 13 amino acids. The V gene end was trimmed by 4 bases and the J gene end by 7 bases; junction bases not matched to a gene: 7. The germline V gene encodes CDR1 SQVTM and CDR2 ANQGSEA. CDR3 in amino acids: CSVATGEGQPQHF. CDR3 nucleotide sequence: TGCAGCGTTGCAACAGGGGAGGGACAGCCCCAGCATTTT.

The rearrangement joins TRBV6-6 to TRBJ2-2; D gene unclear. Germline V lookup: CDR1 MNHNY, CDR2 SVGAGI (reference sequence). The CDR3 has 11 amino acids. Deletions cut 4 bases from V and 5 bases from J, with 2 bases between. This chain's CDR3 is CASSFTGELFF. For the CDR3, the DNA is TGTGCCAGCAGTTTTACCGGGGAGCTGTTTTTT.

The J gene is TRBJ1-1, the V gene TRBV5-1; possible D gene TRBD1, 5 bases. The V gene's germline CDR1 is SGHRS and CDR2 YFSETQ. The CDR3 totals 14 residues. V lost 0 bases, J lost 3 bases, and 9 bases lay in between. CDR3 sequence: CASSLVRGYTEAFF. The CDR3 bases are TGCGCCAGCAGCTTGGTTCGGGGGTACACTGAAGCTTTCTTT.

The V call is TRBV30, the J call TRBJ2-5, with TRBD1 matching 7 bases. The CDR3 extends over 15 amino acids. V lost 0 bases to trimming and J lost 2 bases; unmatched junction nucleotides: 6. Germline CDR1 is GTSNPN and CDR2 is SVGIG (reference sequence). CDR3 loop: CAWSVRGGPQETQYF. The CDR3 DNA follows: TGTGCCTGGAGTGTTCGAGGGGGCCCACAAGAGACCCAGTACTTC.

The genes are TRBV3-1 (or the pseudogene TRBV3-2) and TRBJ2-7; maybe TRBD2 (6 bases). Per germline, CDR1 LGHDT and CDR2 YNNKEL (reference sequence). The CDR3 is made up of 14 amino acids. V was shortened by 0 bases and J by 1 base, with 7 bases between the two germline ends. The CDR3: CASSQDSGSYEQYF. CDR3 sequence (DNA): TGTGCCAGCAGCCAAGATAGCGGATCCTACGAGCAGTACTTC.

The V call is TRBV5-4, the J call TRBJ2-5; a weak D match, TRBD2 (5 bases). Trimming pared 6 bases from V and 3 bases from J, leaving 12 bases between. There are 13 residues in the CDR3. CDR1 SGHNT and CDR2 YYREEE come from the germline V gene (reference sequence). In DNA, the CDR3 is TGTGCCAGCAAATCCCAAGCGGAAGAGACCCAGTACTTC. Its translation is CASKSQAEETQYF.

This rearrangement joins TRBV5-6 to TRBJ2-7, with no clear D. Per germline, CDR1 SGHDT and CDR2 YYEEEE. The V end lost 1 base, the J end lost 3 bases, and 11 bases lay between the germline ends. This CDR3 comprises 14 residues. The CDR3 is CASSLFNGNYEQYF. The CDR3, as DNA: TGTGCCAGCAGCTTGTTCAACGGAAACTACGAGCAGTACTTC. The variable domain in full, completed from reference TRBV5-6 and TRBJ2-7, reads DAGVTQSPTHLIKTRGQQVTLRCSPKSGHDTVSWYQQALGQGPQFIFQYYEEEERQRGNFPDRFSGHQFPNYSSELNVNALLLGDSALYLCASSLFNGNYEQYFGPGTRLTVT.

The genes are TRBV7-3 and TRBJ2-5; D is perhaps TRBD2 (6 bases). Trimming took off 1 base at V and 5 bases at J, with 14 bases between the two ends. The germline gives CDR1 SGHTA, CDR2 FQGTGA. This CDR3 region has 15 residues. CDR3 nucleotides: TGTGCCAGCAGCTTAATTGGGGGGTCGGAGGAGACCCAGTACTTC. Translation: CASSLIGGSEETQYF.

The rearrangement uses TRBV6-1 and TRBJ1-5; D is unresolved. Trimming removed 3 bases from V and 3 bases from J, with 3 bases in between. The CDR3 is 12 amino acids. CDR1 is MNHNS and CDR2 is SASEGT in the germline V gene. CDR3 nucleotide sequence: TGTGCCAGCAGTGACGCCAATCAGCCCCAGCATTTT. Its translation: CASSDANQPQHF.

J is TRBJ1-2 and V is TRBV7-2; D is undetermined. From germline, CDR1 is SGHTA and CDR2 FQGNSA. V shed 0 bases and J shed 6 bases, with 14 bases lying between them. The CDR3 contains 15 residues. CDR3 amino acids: CASSLAQAGPDGYTF. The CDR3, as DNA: TGTGCCAGCAGCTTAGCCCAGGCCGGACCCGATGGCTACACCTTC.

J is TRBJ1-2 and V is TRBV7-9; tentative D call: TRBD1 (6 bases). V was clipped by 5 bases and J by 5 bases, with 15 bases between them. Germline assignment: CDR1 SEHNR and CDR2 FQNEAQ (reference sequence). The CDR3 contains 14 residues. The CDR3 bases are TGTGCCAGCAGCGTACAGGGTTTAGGGTATGGCTACACCTTC. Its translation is CASSVQGLGYGYTF.

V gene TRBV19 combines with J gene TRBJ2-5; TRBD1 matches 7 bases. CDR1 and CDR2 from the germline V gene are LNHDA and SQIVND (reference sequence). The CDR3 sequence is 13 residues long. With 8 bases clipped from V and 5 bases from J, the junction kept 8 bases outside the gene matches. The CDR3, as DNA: TGTGCCAGTTCTTGGCAGGGGGAGGAGACCCAGTACTTC. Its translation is CASSWQGEETQYF. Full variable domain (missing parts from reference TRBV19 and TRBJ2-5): DGGITQSPKYLFRKEGQNVTLSCEQNLNHDAMYWYRQDPGQGLRLIYYSQIVNDFQKGDIAEGYSVSREKKESFPLTVTSAQKNPTAFYLCASSWQGEETQYFGPGTRLLVL.

The CDR3 loop is CASSQRHNVQYEQYF. Here the CDR3 DNA reads TGTGCCAGCAGCCAAAGGCACAACGTTCAATACGAGCAGTACTTC. The V call is TRBV4-2, the J call TRBJ2-7; the D is unclear. CDR1 LGHNA and CDR2 YNFKEQ come from the germline V gene. The CDR3 runs 15 residues. V lost 2 bases and J 4 bases, leaving 15 bases between the germline ends.

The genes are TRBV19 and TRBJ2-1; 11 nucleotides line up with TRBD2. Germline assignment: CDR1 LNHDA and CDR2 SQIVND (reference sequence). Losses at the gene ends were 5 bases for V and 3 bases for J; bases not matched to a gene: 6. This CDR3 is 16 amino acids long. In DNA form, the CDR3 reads TGTGCCAGTAGTGATACCGGGACTAGCGGCTACAATGAGCAGTTCTTC. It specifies CASSDTGTSGYNEQFF. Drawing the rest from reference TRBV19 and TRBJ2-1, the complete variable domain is DGGITQSPKYLFRKEGQNVTLSCEQNLNHDAMYWYRQDPGQGLRLIYYSQIVNDFQKGDIAEGYSVSREKKESFPLTVTSAQKNPTAFYLCASSDTGTSGYNEQFFGPGTRLTVL.

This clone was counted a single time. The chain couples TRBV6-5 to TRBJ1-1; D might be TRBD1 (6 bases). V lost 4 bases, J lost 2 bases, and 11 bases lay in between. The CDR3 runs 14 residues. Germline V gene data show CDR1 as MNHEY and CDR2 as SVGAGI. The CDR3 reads CASSSTGTNTEAFF. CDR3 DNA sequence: TGTGCCAGCAGTTCGACAGGAACCAACACTGAAGCTTTCTTT.

CDR3: CASSQETATPLHF. The CDR3 DNA sequence: TGCGCCAGCAGCCAAGAAACCGCTACACCCCTCCACTTT. V gene TRBV4-3 combines with J gene TRBJ1-6; D unresolved. Trimming cost V 0 bases and J 11 bases, with 8 bases left between them. This CDR3 is built from 13 residues. Germline CDR1 is LGHNA and CDR2 is YSLEER.

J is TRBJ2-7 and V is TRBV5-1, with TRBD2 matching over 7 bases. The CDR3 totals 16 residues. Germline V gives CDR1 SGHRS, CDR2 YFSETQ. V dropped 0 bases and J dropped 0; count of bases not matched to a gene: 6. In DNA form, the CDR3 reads TGCGCCAGCAGCTTGGGGGGAGGGGAGATCTCCTACGAGCAGTACTTC. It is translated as CASSLGGGEISYEQYF. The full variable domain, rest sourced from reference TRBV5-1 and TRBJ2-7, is KAGVTQTPRYLIKTRGQQVTLSCSPISGHRSVSWYQQTPGQGLQFLFEYFSETQRNKGNFPGRFSGRQFSNSRSEMNVSTLELGDSALYLCASSLGGGEISYEQYFGPGTRLTVT.

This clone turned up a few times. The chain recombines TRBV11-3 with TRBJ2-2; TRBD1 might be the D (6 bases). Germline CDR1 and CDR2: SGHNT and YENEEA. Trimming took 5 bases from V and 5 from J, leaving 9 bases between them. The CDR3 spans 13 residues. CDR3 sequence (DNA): TGTGCCAGCAGCCCTACAGGGACCGGGGAGCTGTTTTTT. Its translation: CASSPTGTGELFF.

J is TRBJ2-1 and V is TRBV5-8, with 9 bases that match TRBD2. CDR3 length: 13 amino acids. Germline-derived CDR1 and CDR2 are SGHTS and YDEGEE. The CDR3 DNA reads TGTGCAACGCGGGCTAGCGGGAAAAATGAGCAGTTCTTC. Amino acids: CATRASGKNEQFF.

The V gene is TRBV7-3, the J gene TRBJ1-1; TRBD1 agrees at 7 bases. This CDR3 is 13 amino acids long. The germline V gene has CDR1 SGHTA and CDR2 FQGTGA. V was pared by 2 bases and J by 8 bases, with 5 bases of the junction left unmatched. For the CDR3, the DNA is TGTGCCAGCAGCTTAGATCGGGACAGAGAAGCTTTCTTT. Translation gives CASSLDRDREAFF. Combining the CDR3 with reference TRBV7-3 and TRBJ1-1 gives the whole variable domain GAGVSQTPSNKVTEKGKYVELRCDPISGHTALYWYRQSLGQGPEFLIYFQGTGAADDSGLPNDRFFAVRPEGSVSTLKIQRTERGDSAVYLCASSLDRDREAFFGQGTRLTVV.